A single sample gave rise to the 10 T cell receptor beta chains below, sequenced in a study of cytomegalovirus exposure and HLA in healthy donors. The protocol was immunoSEQ multiplex PCR, while the TCRdb copy is restricted to in-frame clones and leaves out a portion. The repertoire holds 80,000 to 100,000 clones, with around 88% as singletons. The sample was PBMCs. The receptors here all came from a woman in her 30s in good health and CMV-seronegative.

The chain recombines TRBV27 with TRBJ2-3, with 10 bases that match TRBD2. CDR1 is MNHEY, CDR2 SMNVEV, per germline (reference sequence). The CDR3 length is 15 residues. The junction had 5 bases not matched to a gene; V was cut back by 3 bases and J by 5 bases. CDR3 sequence: CASSFTSGNLDTQYF. The CDR3 DNA sequence: TGTGCCAGCAGTTTCACTAGCGGGAATCTAGATACGCAGTATTTT.

The rearrangement joins TRBV6-5 to TRBJ2-1, with D unresolved. V dropped 0 bases and J dropped 3 bases, with 9 bases sitting between them. The length of the CDR3 is 15 residues. Germline CDR1 reads MNHEY; CDR2 reads SVGAGI. CDR3: CASSYSHRSYNEQFF. As DNA, the CDR3 is TGTGCCAGCAGTTACTCGCACCGGAGCTACAATGAGCAGTTCTTC.

The chain has TRBV2 and TRBJ1-1, with a tentative D call TRBD1 (5 bases). The CDR3 consists of 15 residues. V dropped 5 bases and J dropped 0 bases, with 13 bases sitting between them. Germline V gene data show CDR1 as SNHLY and CDR2 as FYNNEI. The CDR3 region is CASSIDSPMNTEAFF. The CDR3 nucleotides read TGTGCCAGCAGTATCGACAGCCCTATGAACACTGAAGCTTTCTTT.

This clone showed up just a few times. V is TRBV2 and J is TRBJ1-5; TRBD1 is a possible D gene (5 bases). Germline lookup yields CDR1 SNHLY and CDR2 FYNNEI. The V end was cut by 7 bases, the J end by 1 base, with 8 bases between. The CDR3 totals 13 residues. CDR3 coding DNA: TGTGCCAGCAAGCGGGACAGCAATCAGCCCCAGCATTTT. This codes for CASKRDSNQPQHF.

This chain uses TRBV19 with TRBJ1-3; D not resolved. The V end was cut by 4 bases, the J end by 4 bases, with 17 bases between. Germline V gene sequence: CDR1 LNHDA, CDR2 SQIVND (reference sequence). This CDR3 is 16 amino acids long. This CDR3 reads CASSTRGGVIGNTIYF. CDR3 coding DNA: TGTGCCAGTAGTACCCGAGGCGGGGTCATCGGAAACACCATATATTTT.

This clone has a handful of counts. The V call is TRBV10-3, the J call TRBJ2-2, with D possibly matching TRBD1 (7 bases). Germline V gene lookup returns CDR1 ENHRY and CDR2 SYGVKD. Trimming cost V 10 bases and J 6 bases, with 15 bases left between them. CDR3 length: 13 residues. In DNA form, the CDR3 reads TGTGCCAACTCTCTCAGGGGGGCCGGGGAGCTGTTTTTT. Translating gives CANSLRGAGELFF.

The V gene is TRBV18, the J gene TRBJ2-2; 7 bases map to TRBD1. CDR3 length: 14 residues. Germline CDR1 is KGHSH and CDR2 is LQKENI. Trimming at V came to 7 bases and at J to 4 bases, leaving 6 bases not matched to a gene. CDR3 amino acids: CASFGQASTGELFF. As DNA, the CDR3 is TGTGCCAGCTTCGGACAGGCTAGCACCGGGGAGCTGTTTTTT.

The rearrangement joins TRBV28 to TRBJ1-2; the match to TRBD1 covers 9 bases. CDR1 and CDR2 (germline): MDHEN, SYDVKM. V dropped 3 bases and J dropped 8; count of bases not matched to a gene: 7. This CDR3 has 14 amino acids. DNA for the CDR3: TGTGCCAGCAGTTTTTCGTTGACAGGGGGAGGCTACACCTTC. Translation gives CASSFSLTGGGYTF.

This clone appeared once. The J gene is TRBJ1-1, the V gene TRBV29-1; possibly TRBD1 for D (5 bases). V lost 3 bases, J lost 3 bases, and 11 bases lay in between. Germline V CDR1 and CDR2: SQVTM, ANQGSEA. CDR3 length: 13 residues. The CDR3 reads CSVEWARDTEAFF. The CDR3 coding sequence is TGCAGCGTTGAGTGGGCCAGGGACACTGAAGCTTTCTTT.

The chain is built from TRBV15 and TRBJ2-4, with 8 bases matching TRBD1. CDR1 and CDR2 from the germline V gene are LNHNV and YYDKDF (reference sequence). CDR3 size: 15 residues. V dropped 2 bases and J dropped 7; count of bases not matched to a gene: 7. CDR3 coding DNA: TGTGCCACCAGCAGATTCGGACAGGGCGAGAACATTCAGTACTTC. As protein: CATSRFGQGENIQYF.